Listed below are T cell receptor beta chains from one sample, sequenced in a study of HIV-infected children after antiretroviral therapy interruption. TCRdb reanalysed the 3' RACE reads using MiXCR and keeps one entry per CDR3 protein. The sample shows more than 75,000 distinct CDR3 sequences, 6.9% of them seen only once. Specimen: CD45RA+ CD4+ T cells from PBMCs, pooled from several time points, collected from a donor given antiretroviral therapy, either interrupted or continuous. Receptors originate from a pool of human donors with HIV. Both conserved end residues are part of each CDR3. The D gene is left open where the match is weak. Clone size, where shown, is once, few, many, or a class for clones that have expanded.

>TRBD2|many|TRBJ2-7|TRBV3-1
TGTGCCAGCAGCCAAAGGTCTGCGGGAGTACAGAGGGAGCAGTACTTC
CASSQRSAGVQREQYF
>TRBD1|few|TRBJ1-3|TRBV19
TGTGCCAGTAGCCGGGACAGGGGGCGGTCTGGAAACACCATATATTTT
CASSRDRGRSGNTIYF
>TRBD1|-|TRBJ2-7|TRBV20-1
TGCAGTGCGCCCGGGACAGGGGACGAGCAGTACTTC
CSAPGTGDEQYF
>-|-|TRBJ2-6|TRBV5-6
TGTGCCAGCAGCTTGTTCGTCTCTGGGGCCAACGTCCTGACTTTC
CASSLFVSGANVLTF
>TRBD1|-|TRBJ2-4|TRBV4-1
TGCGCCAGCAGCCAAGAAGGACAGGGACTCAAAAACATTCAGTACTTC
CASSQEGQGLKNIQYF
>TRBD2|many|TRBJ2-2|TRBV29-1
TGCAGCGTTGGGCCTAGCGGGAGGAGCGGCACCGGGGAGCTGTTTTTT
CSVGPSGRSGTGELFF
>-|many|TRBJ2-2|TRBV7-8
TGTGCCAGCAGCTTAGCTGGTCTAGGCACCGGGGAGCTGTTTTTT
CASSLAGLGTGELFF
>-|many|TRBJ2-3|TRBV5-4
TGTGCCAGCAGTTCCCGGGACAGCACAGATACGCAGTATTTT
CASSSRDSTDTQYF
>-|many|TRBJ2-5|TRBV21-1
TGTGCCAGCAAAGCCAGCTACCAAGAGACCCAGTACTTC
CASKASYQETQYF
>TRBD2|-|TRBJ2-1|TRBV5-1
TGCGCCAGCAGCAAGAGCGGGGGCCGTTACAATGAGCAGTTCTTC
CASSKSGGRYNEQFF
>-|few|TRBJ1-4|TRBV23-1
TGCGCCAGCAGTCAATCCCCGATGACTAATGAAAAACTGTTTTTT
CASSQSPMTNEKLFF
>TRBD1|few|TRBJ2-3|TRBV6-1
TGTGCCACCACGACCGGGACAGGGGGCGTAGATACGCAGTATTTT
CATTTGTGGVDTQYF
>TRBD1|-|TRBJ1-1|TRBV7-9
TGTGCCAGCAGCTGGACAGGGGGATACACTGAAGCTTTCTTT
CASSWTGGYTEAFF
>TRBD1|few|TRBJ2-7|TRBV18
TGTGCCAGCTCAACGGGACAGTCCTACGAGCAGTACTTC
CASSTGQSYEQYF
>TRBD1|many|TRBJ1-1|TRBV6-6
TGTGCCAGCAGTCCTCGACAGGGGGCTACTGAAGCTTTCTTT
CASSPRQGATEAFF
>TRBD1|-|TRBJ2-3|TRBV7-6
TGTGCCAGCAGCCCCCGGACAGGGGAAGATACGCAGTATTTT
CASSPRTGEDTQYF
>-|many|TRBJ1-6|TRBV7-9
TGTGCCAGCAGCCCTATGGGTAGCTCCTATAATTCACCCCTCCACTTT
CASSPMGSSYNSPLHF